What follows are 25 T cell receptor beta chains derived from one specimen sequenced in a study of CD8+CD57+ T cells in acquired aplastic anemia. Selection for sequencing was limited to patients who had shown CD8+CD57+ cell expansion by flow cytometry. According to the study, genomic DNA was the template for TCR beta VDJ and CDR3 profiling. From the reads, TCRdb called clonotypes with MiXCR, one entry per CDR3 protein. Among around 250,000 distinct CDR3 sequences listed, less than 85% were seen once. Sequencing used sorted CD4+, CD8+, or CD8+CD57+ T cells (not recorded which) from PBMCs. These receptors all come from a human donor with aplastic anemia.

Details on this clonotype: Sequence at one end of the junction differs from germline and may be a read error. CDR3 DNA: TGTGCCAGCGGCGCCTCAGGCACTGGGGGGGAGACCCATTACTTC. This translates into CASGASGTGGETHYF. This rearrangement joins TRBV2 to TRBJ2-5; 7 bases are a match to TRBD2. Germline CDR1 is SNHLY and CDR2 is FYNNEI. The CDR3 is 15 residues long.

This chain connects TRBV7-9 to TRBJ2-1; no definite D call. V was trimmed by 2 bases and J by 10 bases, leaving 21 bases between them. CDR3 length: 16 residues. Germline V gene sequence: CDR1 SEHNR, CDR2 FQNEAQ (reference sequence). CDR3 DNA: TGTGCCAGCAGCTTACAAAGAAGCGCCGGTACCCAGGAGCAGTTCTTC. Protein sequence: CASSLQRSAGTQEQFF.

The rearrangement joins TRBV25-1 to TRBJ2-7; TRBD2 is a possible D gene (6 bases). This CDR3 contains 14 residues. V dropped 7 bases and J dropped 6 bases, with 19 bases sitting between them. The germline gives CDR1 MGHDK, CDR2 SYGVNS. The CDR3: CASTAGVGGSEQYF. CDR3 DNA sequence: TGTGCCAGCACCGCTGGGGTCGGGGGATCCGAGCAGTACTTC.

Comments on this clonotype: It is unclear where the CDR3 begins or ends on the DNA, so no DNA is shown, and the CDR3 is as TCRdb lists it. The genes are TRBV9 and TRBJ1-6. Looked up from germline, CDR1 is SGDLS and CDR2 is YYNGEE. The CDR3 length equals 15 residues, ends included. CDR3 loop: CASGAAGNIQYFVHF.

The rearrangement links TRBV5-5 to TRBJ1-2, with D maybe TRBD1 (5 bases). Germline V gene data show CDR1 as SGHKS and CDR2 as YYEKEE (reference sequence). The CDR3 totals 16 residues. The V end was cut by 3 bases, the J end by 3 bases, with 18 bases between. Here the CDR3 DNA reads TGTGCCAGCAGCTCATCCAAAAGGGGCTTGGACTATGGCTACACCTTC. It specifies CASSSSKRGLDYGYTF. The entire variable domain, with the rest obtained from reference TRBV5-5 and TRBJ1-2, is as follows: DAGVTQSPTHLIKTRGQQVTLRCSPISGHKSVSWYQQVLGQGPQFIFQYYEKEERGRGNFPDRFSARQFPNYSSELNVNALLLGDSALYLCASSSSKRGLDYGYTFGSGTRLTVV.

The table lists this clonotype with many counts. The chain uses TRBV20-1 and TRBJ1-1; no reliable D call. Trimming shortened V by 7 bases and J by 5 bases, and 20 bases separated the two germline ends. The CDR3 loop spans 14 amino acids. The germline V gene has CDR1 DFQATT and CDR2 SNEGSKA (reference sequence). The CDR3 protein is CSGRETLIETEAFF. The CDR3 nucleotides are TGCAGTGGGCGGGAGACCCTAATTGAGACTGAAGCTTTCTTT.

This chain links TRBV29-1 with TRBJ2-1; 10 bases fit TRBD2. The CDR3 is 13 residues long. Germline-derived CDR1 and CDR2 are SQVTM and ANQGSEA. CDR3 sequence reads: CRGRAGGDNEQFF. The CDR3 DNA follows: TGCAGGGGACGAGCGGGGGGGGACAATGAGCAGTTCTTC.

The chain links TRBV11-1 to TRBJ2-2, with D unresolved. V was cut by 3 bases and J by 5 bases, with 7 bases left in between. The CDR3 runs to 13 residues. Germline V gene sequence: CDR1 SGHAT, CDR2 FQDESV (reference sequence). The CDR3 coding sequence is TGTGCCAGCAGCTTCCTTAGGACCGGGGAGCTGTTTTTT. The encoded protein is CASSFLRTGELFF.

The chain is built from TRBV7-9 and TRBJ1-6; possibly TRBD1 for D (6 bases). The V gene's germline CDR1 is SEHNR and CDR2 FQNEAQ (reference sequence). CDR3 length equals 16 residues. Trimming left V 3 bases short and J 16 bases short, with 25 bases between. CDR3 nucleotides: TGTGCCAGCAGCTTTTTGACAGGCGATTACTACGAGCAGCTCCACTTT. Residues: CASSFLTGDYYEQLHF.

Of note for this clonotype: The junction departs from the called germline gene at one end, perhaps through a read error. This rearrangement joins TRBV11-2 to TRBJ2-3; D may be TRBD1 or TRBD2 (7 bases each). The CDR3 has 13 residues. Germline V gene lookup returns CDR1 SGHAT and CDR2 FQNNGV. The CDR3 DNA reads TGTGCCAGCGGGTCCGGGGGGACAGATCCGCAGTATTTT. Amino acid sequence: CASGSGGTDPQYF.

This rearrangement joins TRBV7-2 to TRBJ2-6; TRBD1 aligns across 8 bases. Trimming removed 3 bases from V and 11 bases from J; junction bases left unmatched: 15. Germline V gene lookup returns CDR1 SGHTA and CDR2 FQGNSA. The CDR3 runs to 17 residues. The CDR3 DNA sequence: TGTGCCAGCAGCTTGGCAGGGGGCGCCTACTATGGCTACGTCCTGACTTTC. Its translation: CASSLAGGAYYGYVLTF.

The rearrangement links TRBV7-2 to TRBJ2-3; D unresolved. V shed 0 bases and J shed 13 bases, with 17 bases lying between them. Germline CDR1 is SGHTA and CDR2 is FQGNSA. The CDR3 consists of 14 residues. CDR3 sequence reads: CASSLAESPETKYF. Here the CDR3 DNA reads TGTGCCAGCAGCTTAGCGGAAAGCCCCGAGACGAAGTATTTT.

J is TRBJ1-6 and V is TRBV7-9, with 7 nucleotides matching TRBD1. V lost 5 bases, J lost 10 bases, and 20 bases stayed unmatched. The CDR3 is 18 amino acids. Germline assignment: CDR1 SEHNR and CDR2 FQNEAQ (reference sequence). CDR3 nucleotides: TGTGCCAGCAGCCCGATACCCGGGACAGAGATTTTTAAGTCACCCCTCCACTTT. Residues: CASSPIPGTEIFKSPLHF.

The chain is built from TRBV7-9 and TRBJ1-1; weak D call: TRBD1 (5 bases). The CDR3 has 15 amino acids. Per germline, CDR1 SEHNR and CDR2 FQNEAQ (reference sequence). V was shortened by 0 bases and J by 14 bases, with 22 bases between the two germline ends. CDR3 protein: CASSLALSYGANVFF. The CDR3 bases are TGTGCCAGCAGCTTAGCGCTTAGCTACGGGGCCAACGTCTTCTTT. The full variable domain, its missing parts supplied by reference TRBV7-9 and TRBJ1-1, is DTGVSQNPRHKITKRGQNVTFRCDPISEHNRLYWYRQTLGQGPEFLTYFQNEAQLEKSRLLSDRFSAERPKGSFSTLEIQRTEQGDSAMYLCASSLALSYGANVFFGQGTRLTVV.

The CDR3 nucleotides read TGTGCCATCTCGGACAGGGGGCTAGCTAATGAAAAACTGTTTTTT. As protein: CAISDRGLANEKLFF. The chain joins TRBV25-1 to TRBJ1-4, with TRBD1 identical over 11 bases. V was clipped by 10 bases and J by 3 bases; unmatched bases: 7. Germline values: CDR1 MGHDK, CDR2 SYGVNS. The CDR3 length is 15 residues.

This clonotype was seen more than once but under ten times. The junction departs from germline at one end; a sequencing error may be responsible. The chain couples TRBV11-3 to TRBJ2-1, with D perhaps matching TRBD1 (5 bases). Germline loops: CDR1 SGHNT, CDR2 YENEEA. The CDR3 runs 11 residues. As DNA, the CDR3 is TGTGCCAGCTGCTTAGAGCTGACAGAGTTCTTC. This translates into CASCLELTEFF.

CDR3 loop: CASSLEDAWQNNGYTF. The CDR3 nucleotides read TGTGCCAGCAGCTTAGAAGATGCGTGGCAGAATAATGGCTACACCTTC. The V and J genes are TRBV7-2 and TRBJ1-2; no firm D call. CDR1 and CDR2 (germline): SGHTA, FQGNSA. V lost 1 base to trimming and J lost 6 bases, with 18 bases between them. The CDR3 contains 16 residues.

CDR3 sequence (DNA): TGCAGTGCTAGACGCAGGGCCGACGCTGAAGCTTTCTTT. It is translated as CSARRRADAEAFF. The rearrangement joins TRBV20-1 to TRBJ1-1; weak D call: TRBD1 (5 bases). This CDR3 spans 13 amino acids. CDR1 and CDR2 from the germline V gene are DFQATT and SNEGSKA (reference sequence). V gave up 2 bases and J gave up 6 bases, with 13 bases separating them.

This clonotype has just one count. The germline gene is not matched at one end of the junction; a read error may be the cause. The CDR3 DNA reads as TGTGCCAGCAGCGTAGGACTAGCGGACACCGCTACGCCGTATTTT. This sequence encodes CASSVGLADTATPYF. The chain couples TRBV7-9 to TRBJ2-3, with 10 bases fitting TRBD2. Germline lookup yields CDR1 SEHNR and CDR2 FQNEAQ (reference sequence). CDR3 size: 15 residues.

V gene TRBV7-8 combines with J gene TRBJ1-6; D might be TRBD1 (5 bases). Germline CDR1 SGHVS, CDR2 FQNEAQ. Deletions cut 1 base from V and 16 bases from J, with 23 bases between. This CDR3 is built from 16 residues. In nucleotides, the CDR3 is TGTGCCAGCAGCTTAGGGGGGGGTCCCTATACTCCATATCTCCACTTT. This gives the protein CASSLGGGPYTPYLHF. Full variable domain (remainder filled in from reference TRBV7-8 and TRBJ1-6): GAGVSQSPRYKVAKRGQDVALRCDPISGHVSLFWYQQALGQGPEFLTYFQNEAQLDKSGLPSDRFFAERPEGSVSTLKIQRTQQEDSAVYLCASSLGGGPYTPYLHFGNGTRLTVT.

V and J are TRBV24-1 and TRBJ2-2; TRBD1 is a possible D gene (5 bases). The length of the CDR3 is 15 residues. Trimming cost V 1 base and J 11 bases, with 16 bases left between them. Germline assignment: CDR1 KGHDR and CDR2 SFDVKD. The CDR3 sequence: CATSDLATEIGELFF. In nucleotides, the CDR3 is TGTGCCACCAGTGATTTAGCGACAGAGATCGGAGAGCTGTTTTTT.

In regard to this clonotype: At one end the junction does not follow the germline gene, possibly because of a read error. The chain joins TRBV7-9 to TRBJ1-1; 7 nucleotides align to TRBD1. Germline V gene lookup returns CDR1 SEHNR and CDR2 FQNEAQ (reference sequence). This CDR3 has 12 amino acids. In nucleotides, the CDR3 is TGTGCCAGCAGTACAGGGGTCACTCAAGCTTTGTTT. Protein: CASSTGVTQALF.

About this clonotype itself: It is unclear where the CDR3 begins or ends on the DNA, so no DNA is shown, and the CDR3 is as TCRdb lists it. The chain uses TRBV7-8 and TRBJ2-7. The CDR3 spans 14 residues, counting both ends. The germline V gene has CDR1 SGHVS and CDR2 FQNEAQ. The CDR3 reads CASSFAASYEQYFF.

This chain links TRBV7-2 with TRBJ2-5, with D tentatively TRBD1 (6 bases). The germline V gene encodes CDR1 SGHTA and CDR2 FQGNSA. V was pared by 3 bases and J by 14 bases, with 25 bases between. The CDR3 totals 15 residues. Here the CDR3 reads CASSLTRGADYSHYF. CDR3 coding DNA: TGTGCCAGCAGCTTGACCAGGGGCGCCGACTATAGCCACTACTTC.

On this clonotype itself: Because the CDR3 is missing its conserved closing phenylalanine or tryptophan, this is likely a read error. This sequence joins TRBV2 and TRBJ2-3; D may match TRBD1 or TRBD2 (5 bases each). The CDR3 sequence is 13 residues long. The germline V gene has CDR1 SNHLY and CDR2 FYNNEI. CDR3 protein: CASGDGYTDKQYY. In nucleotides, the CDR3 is TGTGCCAGCGGGGACGGTTATACCGATAAGCAGTATTAT.